This note documents a single TCR beta chain sequence. This clone has just one count. The antigen it recognizes is unknown. No much larger clonotype is one base removed from it; base qualities were not supplied. Patients with a history of autoimmune disease or receiving systemic immunosuppression were excluded from the trial. Peripheral blood for TCR sequencing was drawn from every dose cohort at baseline, at cycle 4 day 1 and at cycle 7 day 1. The samples were drawn from a first-in-human, open-label, multicenter phase I dose-escalation trial of ivuxolimab. Adults with locally advanced or metastatic melanoma, renal cell, hepatocellular, or head and neck squamous cell carcinoma were enrolled in the trial. Before TCR sequencing, CD4+ T cells and CD8+ T cells from peripheral blood were sorted into separate populations. The sample originates from a study of OX40 agonist ivuxolimab in advanced cancers. At the level of the whole study: Ivuxolimab, which targeted the costimulatory receptor OX40 (CD134), was an agonistic, fully human IgG2 monoclonal antibody. Peripheral TCRbeta sequencing was intended to test whether TCR sequence diversity was altered and clonal T-cell expansion was caused by ivuxolimab. Intravenous ivuxolimab was administered to patients every 2 weeks at six dose levels: 0.01, 0.1, 0.3, 1.5, 3 and 10 mg/kg. Of the approximately 54 dose-escalation patients, hepatocellular carcinoma was present in 19, melanoma in some 15, renal cell carcinoma in 9 and head and neck cancer in 9. A male proportion of under 85% and a mean age of approximately 55 years, ranging from roughly 23 to 79, were recorded for the dose-escalation cohort. Prior anti-PD-1, anti-PD-L1 or anti-CTLA-4 therapy was permitted, and checkpoint inhibitors had been received by around 40% of dose-escalation patients. Partial responses occurred in three dose-escalation patients, of whom one had hepatocellular carcinoma and two had cutaneous melanoma. The paper reports the monotherapy dose-escalation portion (N of about 52 patients) of the phase I ivuxolimab trial. Results and caveats for the whole study, not just this receptor: At doses of 0.1 to 3.0 mg/kg, clonal expansion of both CD4+ and CD8+ T cells in blood was seen between baseline and week 6. In partial responders in the 0.1-3.0 mg/kg groups, normalized peripheral clonal expansion was found to be among the lowest, especially among CD8+ T cells. Antigen specificity was not determined for the clonally expanded peripheral T cells. After ivuxolimab, expanded clones were on average more numerous among CD8+ T cells than among CD4+ T cells. Low levels of normalized T-cell clonal expansion were also seen in some patients who did not respond.

For sequencing of the TCRbeta CDR3 region, genomic DNA was extracted from the sorted cells. TCRbeta CDR3 regions were sequenced using the immunoSEQ Assay. TCRdb holds this immuneACCESS table with in-frame rearrangements only. Some clones are missing; in checked studies, unresolved V genes explain under half, and the rest has no known cause. The sample table contains 45,000 to 60,000 clones; only one count was recorded for approximately 87% of them. The ten largest clones represent around 6.4% of the sample. The CDR3 starts with the cysteine, ends with the phenylalanine, and has 15 residues. Only the CDR3 region is kept as DNA, spanning 45 bases read in frame from base 1. The CDR1 and CDR2 encoded by the germline V gene are MNHEY and SVGAGI. V is reduced by 4 bases and J by 0 bases, leaving a spacing of 10 bases between them.

The sample in question was CD4+ or CD8+ T cells sorted from blood, obtained in a trial of the OX40 agonist ivuxolimab. The sequence joins TRBV6-5 to TRBJ1-5, with a tentative D gene TRBD1 over 6 matching bases. The receptor was isolated from an adult with an advanced solid tumor such as melanoma, head and neck, liver or kidney cancer. DNA sequence: TGTGCCAGCAGTTCAGACAGGTCTAGCAATCAGCCCCAGCATTTT. Its coded protein is CASSSDRSSNQPQHF.